Sequencing of this T cell receptor beta chain was carried out in a study of T cell responses to AZD1222 COVID-19 vaccine (dated by TCRdb to about 2021). Concerning the study at large: A total of 230 to 250 trial participants underwent TCR sequencing, of whom under 220 had received two doses of AZD1222 and some 25 had received two doses of the MenACWY control vaccine. Trial participants were enrolled into age subgroups of 18-55, 56-69 and 70-plus years, which contained around 150, 29 and 61 TCR-sequenced participants, respectively.

The CDR3 contains 13 residues, cysteine and phenylalanine counted. Only CDR3 DNA remains: 39 bases, in frame from the first base. CDR1 and CDR2 are drawn from the germline V gene: SGHTA, FQGNSA. V gives up 6 bases and J gives up 5 bases, and the segment between their germline ends measures 11 bases. The meaning of the sample's time point label: about 28 days (+/-7) after the second vaccine dose. AZD1222 recipients given second doses at about 4 weeks or at about 12 weeks were pooled, since spike-specific TCR depth and breadth were not found to differ between the two schedules. Vaccinee samples were obtained from the UK trials COV001 and COV002, which included a single-blind randomized controlled phase 2/3 trial of AZD1222 (ChAdOx1 nCoV-19) in healthy adults. For TCRbeta chain sequencing, PBMC samples were collected from trial participants at day 0 and at day 28 after the second dose. The CDR3 regions of human TCRbeta chains were analyzed by immunosequencing. In the paper's pipeline: TCRs in the repertoires were compared against a reference library of SARS-CoV-2-specific TCRs that had been generated with the MIRA antigen-specificity platform. Breadth was defined as the fraction of unique TCRs that were SARS-CoV-2-associated, and depth was defined as the fraction of total T cells that were SARS-CoV-2-associated. Using the MIRA data, each spike-specific TCR was assigned both to the spike region to which the TCR was reactive and to a CD4 or CD8 class. Log10-transformed breadth and depth values were compared by one-way ANOVA with Sidak's multiple comparisons tests. TCRdb mirrors the immuneACCESS table, restricted to in-frame sequences. Some clones are absent from its copies; in checked studies, under half trace to an unresolved V gene, and the reason for the others is unknown. From that table come the V and J calls and clone size; the DNA was used to work out D and trimming. In all, the sample holds around 150,000 clones, and roughly 93% of those were seen once. The top ten clones comprise about 2% of the sample.

Concerning this clone: Its cognate antigen has yet to be identified. No base quality information exists; no much larger clone differs at one position.

Study-wide findings and limitations: In the small 56-69-year group, the increase in depth fell short of significance, most likely because of low power. After two AZD1222 doses, both the breadth and the depth of spike-specific TCRs were significantly higher than at day 0 and than in MenACWY recipients. Participants were mostly white British, with more females than males. The authors suggested clonal diversity may have been underestimated. Conclusions about previously exposed vaccinees are limited because only a handful of AZD1222 recipients were SARS-CoV-2 seropositive at baseline. Nearly half of unique spike-specific TCRs reportedly recognized epitopes outside regions mutated in the B.1.351 and B.1.1.7 variants. Because no day 14 peak-response samples were available, the repertoires could be characterized only after the peak T cell response. The vaccine-associated CD4 TCRs covered the entire spike protein, and the dominant responses fell in regions 160-218 and 743-854.

The TCR sequence derives from an adult who received the AZD1222 COVID-19 vaccine. The rearrangement combines TRBV7-2 with TRBJ2-1; D gene: possibly TRBD2, on 6 matching bases. This sample comprised peripheral blood, obtained 28 days after the second AZD1222 dose. The CDR3 reads CASSSRLDNEQFF. At the DNA level, the sequence is TGTGCCAGCAGTTCCCGACTAGACAATGAGCAGTTCTTC.